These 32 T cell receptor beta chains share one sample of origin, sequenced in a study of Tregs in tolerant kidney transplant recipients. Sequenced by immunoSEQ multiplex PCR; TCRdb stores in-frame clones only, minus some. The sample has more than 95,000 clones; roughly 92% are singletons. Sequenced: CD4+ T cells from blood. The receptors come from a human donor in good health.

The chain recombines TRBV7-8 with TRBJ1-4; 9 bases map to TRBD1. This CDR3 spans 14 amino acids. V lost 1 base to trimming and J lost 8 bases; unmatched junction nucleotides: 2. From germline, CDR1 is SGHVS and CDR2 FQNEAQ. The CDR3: CASSLGQGEEKLFF. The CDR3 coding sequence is TGTGCCAGCAGCTTAGGACAGGGGGAAGAAAAACTGTTTTTT.

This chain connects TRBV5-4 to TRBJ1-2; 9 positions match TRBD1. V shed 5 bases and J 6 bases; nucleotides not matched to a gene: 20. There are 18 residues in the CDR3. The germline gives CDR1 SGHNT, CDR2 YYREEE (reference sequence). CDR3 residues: CASRSWGGTGTGRNGYTF. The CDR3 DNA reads TGTGCCAGCAGGAGTTGGGGGGGGACCGGGACAGGGCGTAATGGCTACACCTTC.

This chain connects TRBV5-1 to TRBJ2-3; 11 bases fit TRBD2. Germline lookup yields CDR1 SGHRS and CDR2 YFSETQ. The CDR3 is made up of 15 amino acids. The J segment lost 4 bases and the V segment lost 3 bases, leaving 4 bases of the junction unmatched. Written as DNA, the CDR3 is TGCGCCAGCAGCTCACTAGCGGGAGTTTCAGATACGCAGTATTTT. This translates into CASSSLAGVSDTQYF.

This chain's CDR3 is CAWRATGTHGYTF. The CDR3 DNA follows: TGTGCCTGGAGAGCCACCGGGACGCATGGCTACACCTTC. The rearrangement links TRBV30 to TRBJ1-2; TRBD1 is a possible D gene (5 bases). Deletions cut 3 bases from V and 6 bases from J, with 14 bases between. CDR3 length equals 13 residues. Germline V gives CDR1 GTSNPN, CDR2 SVGIG (reference sequence).

This CDR3 reads CASSSRDRGEKLFF. The CDR3 region has the DNA TGTGCCAGCAGTAGCCGGGACAGGGGTGAAAAACTGTTTTTT. The rearrangement joins TRBV6-5 to TRBJ1-4; 10 nucleotides align to TRBD1. CDR1 is MNHEY, CDR2 SVGAGI, per germline. The ends lost 5 bases at V and 7 bases at J; junction bases unmatched: 4. The CDR3 loop spans 14 amino acids.

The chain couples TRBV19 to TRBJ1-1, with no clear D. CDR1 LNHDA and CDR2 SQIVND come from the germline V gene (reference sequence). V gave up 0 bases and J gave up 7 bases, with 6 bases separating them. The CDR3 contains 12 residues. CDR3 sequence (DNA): TGTGCCAGTAGTATAGACGTTCGTGAAGCTTTCTTT. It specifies CASSIDVREAFF.

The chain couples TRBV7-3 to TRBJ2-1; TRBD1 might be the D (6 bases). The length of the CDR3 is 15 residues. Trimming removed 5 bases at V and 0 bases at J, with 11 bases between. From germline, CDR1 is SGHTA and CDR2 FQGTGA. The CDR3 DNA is TGTGCCAGCAGCCGACAGGCCAGCTCCTACAATGAGCAGTTCTTC. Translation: CASSRQASSYNEQFF.

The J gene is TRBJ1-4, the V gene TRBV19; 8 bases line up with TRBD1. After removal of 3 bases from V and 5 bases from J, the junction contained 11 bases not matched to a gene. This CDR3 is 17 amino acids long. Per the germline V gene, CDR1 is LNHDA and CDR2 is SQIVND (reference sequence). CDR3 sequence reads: CASSIGTGPLRNEKLFF. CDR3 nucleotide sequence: TGTGCCAGTAGTATCGGGACAGGCCCTCTGAGGAATGAAAAACTGTTTTTT.

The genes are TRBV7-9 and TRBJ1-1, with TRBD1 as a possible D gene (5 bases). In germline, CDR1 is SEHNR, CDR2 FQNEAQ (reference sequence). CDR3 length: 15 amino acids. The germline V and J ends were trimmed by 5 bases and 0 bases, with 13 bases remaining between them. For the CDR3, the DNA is TGTGCCAGCAGCCCCCCGACAGTTATGAACACTGAAGCTTTCTTT. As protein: CASSPPTVMNTEAFF.

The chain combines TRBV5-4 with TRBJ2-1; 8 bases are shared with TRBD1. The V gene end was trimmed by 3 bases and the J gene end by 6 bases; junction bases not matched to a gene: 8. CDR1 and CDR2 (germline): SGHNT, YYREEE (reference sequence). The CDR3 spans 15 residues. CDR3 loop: CASSSQGVYGNEQFF. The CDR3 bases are TGTGCCAGCAGCTCACAGGGGGTATACGGCAATGAGCAGTTCTTC.

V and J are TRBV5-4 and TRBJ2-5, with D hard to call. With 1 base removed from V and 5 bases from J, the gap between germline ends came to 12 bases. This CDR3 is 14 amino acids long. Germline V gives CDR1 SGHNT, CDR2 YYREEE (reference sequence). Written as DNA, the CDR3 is TGTGCCAGCAGCTTGCGCAAGGGCGAGGAGACCCAGTACTTC. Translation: CASSLRKGEETQYF. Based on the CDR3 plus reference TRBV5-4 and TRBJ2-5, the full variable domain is ETGVTQSPTHLIKTRGQQVTLRCSSQSGHNTVSWYQQALGQGPQFIFQYYREEENGRGNFPPRFSGLQFPNYSSELNVNALELDDSALYLCASSLRKGEETQYFGPGTRLLVL.

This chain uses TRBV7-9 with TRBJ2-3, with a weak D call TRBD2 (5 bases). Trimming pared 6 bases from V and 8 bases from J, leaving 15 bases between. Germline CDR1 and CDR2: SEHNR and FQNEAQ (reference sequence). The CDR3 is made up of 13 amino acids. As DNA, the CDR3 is TGTGCCAGCAGACCCGCAGCGGCGGGTACGCAGTATTTT. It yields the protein CASRPAAAGTQYF.

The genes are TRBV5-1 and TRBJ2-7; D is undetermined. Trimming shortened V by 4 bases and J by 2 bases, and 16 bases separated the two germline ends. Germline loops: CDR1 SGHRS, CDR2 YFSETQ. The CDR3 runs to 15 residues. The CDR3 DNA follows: TGCGCCAGCAGCCCCGGGTCAGCTGGACCCTACGAGCAGTACTTC. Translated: CASSPGSAGPYEQYF. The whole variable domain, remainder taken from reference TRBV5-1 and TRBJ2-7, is KAGVTQTPRYLIKTRGQQVTLSCSPISGHRSVSWYQQTPGQGLQFLFEYFSETQRNKGNFPGRFSGRQFSNSRSEMNVSTLELGDSALYLCASSPGSAGPYEQYFGPGTRLTVT.

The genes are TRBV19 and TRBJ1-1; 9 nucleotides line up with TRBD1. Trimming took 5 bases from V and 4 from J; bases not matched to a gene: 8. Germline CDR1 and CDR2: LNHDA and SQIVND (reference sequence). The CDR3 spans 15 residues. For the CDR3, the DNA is TGTGCCAGTAGTTCCACCGGGACAGGGTTCACTGAAGCTTTCTTT. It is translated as CASSSTGTGFTEAFF.

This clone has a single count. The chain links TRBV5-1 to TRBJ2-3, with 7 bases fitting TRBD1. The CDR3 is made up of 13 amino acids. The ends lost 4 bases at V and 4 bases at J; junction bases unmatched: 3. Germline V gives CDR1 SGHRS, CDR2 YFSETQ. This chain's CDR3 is CASSTTGADTQYF. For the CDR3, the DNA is TGCGCCAGCAGCACAACAGGGGCAGATACGCAGTATTTT.

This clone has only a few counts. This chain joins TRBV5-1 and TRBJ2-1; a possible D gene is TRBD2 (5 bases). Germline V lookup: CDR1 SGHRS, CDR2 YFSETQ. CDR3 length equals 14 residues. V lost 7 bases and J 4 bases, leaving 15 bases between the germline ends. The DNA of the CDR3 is TGCGCCAGCGAGCTTGATTCGGGGTACAATGAGCAGTTCTTC. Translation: CASELDSGYNEQFF.

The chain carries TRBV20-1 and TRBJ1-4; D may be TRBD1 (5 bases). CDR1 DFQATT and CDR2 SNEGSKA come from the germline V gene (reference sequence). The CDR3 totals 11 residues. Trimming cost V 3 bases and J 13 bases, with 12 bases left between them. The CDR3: CSARQGLVLFF. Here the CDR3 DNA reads TGCAGTGCTAGGCAGGGATTGGTACTGTTTTTT.

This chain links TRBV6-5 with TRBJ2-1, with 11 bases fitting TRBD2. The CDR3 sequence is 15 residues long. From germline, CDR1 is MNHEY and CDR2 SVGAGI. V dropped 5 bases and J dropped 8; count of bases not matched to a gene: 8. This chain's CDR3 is CASSLIAGGPHEQFF. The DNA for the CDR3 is TGTGCCAGCAGTCTTATAGCGGGAGGGCCCCATGAGCAGTTCTTC.

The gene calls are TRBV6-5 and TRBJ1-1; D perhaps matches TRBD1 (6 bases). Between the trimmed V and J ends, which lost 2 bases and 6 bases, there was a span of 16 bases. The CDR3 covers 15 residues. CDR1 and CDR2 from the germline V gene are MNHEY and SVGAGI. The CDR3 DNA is TGTGCCAGCAGTTACATCGGCGGGGGGCGCCCTGAAGCTTTCTTT. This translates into CASSYIGGGRPEAFF.

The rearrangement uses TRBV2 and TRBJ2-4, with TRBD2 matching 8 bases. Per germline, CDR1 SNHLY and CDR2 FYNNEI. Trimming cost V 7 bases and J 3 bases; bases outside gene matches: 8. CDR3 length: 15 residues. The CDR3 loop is CASIRTSRGKNIQYF. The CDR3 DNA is TGTGCCAGCATTCGGACTAGCCGAGGCAAAAACATTCAGTACTTC.

CDR3 nucleotide sequence: TGTGCCAGCAGTATAACCGGGACAGGGAAAGAGACCCAGTACTTC. Translation gives CASSITGTGKETQYF. The chain recombines TRBV6-5 with TRBJ2-5, with TRBD1 matching 9 bases. Trimming at V came to 5 bases and at J to 3 bases, leaving 7 bases not matched to a gene. From germline, CDR1 is MNHEY and CDR2 SVGAGI. CDR3 length equals 15 residues.

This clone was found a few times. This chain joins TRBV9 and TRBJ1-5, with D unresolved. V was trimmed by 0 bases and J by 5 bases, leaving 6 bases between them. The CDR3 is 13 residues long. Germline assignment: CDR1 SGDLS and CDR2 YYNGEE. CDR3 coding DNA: TGTGCCAGCAGCGTAGATTCGGATCAGCCCCAGCATTTT. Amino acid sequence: CASSVDSDQPQHF.

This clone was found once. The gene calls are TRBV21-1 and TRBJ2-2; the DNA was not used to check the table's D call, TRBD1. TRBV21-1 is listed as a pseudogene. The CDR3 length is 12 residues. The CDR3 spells CASSKPDGELFF. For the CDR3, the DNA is TGTGCCAGCAGCAAACCAGATGGGGAGCTGTTTTTT.

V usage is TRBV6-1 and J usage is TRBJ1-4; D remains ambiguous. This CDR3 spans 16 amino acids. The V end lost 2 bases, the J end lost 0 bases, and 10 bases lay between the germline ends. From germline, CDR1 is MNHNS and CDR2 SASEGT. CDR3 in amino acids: CASSELSTATNEKLFF. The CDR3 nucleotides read TGTGCCAGCAGTGAATTATCCACCGCAACTAATGAAAAACTGTTTTTT.

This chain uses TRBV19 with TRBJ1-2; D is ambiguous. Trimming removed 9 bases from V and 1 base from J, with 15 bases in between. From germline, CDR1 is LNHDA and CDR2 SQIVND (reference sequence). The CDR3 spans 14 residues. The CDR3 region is CASHMTHLNYGYTF. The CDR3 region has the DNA TGTGCCAGCCACATGACACACCTTAACTATGGCTACACCTTC.

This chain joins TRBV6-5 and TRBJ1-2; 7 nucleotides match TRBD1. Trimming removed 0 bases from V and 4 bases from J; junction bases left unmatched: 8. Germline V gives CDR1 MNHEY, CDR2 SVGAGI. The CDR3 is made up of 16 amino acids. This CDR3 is CASSYSTRGSSYGYTF. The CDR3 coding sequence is TGTGCCAGCAGTTACTCAACCAGGGGGAGTAGCTATGGCTACACCTTC.

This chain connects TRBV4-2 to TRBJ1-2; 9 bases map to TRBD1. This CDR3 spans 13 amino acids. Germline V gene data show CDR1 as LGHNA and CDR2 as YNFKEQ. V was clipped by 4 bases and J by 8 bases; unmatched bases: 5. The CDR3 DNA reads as TGTGCCAGCAGCCTACAGGGGGCTGGAGGCTACACCTTC. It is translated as CASSLQGAGGYTF.

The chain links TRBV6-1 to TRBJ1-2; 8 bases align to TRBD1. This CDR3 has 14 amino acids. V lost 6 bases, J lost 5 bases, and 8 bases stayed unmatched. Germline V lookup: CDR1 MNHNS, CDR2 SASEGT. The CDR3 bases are TGTGCCAGCAGCGAACAGACAGGGGAGTATGGCTACACCTTC. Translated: CASSEQTGEYGYTF.

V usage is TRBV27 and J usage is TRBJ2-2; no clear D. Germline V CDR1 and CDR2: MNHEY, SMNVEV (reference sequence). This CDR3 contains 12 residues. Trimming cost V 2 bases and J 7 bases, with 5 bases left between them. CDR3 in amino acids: CASSLMGGELFF. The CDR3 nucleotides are TGTGCCAGCAGTTTAATGGGCGGGGAGCTGTTTTTT.

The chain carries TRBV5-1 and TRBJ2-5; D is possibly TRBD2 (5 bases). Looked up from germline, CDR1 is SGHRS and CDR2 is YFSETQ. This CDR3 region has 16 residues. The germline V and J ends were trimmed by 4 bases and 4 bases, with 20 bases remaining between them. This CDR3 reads CASSPDWTSGRETQYF. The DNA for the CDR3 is TGCGCCAGCAGCCCGGACTGGACGTCTGGCAGAGAGACCCAGTACTTC.

The CDR3 sequence: CASNGLAGVNEQFF. In DNA, the CDR3 is TGTGCCAGCAATGGCCTAGCGGGGGTCAATGAGCAGTTCTTC. V usage is TRBV2 and J usage is TRBJ2-1; 10 positions agree with TRBD2. Per the germline V gene, CDR1 is SNHLY and CDR2 is FYNNEI. The CDR3 contains 14 residues. Trimming cost V 7 bases and J 6 bases; bases outside gene matches: 6. The full variable domain, its missing parts supplied by reference TRBV2 and TRBJ2-1, is EPEVTQTPSHQVTQMGQEVILRCVPISNHLYFYWYRQILGQKVEFLVSFYNNEISEKSEIFDDQFSVERPDGSNFTLKIRSTKLEDSAMYFCASNGLAGVNEQFFGPGTRLTVL.

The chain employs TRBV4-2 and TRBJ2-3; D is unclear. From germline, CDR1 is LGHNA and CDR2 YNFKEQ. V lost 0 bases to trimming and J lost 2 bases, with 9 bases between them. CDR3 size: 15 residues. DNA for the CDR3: TGTGCCAGCAGCCAAGAAAGTTCTCACACAGATACGCAGTATTTT. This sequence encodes CASSQESSHTDTQYF.